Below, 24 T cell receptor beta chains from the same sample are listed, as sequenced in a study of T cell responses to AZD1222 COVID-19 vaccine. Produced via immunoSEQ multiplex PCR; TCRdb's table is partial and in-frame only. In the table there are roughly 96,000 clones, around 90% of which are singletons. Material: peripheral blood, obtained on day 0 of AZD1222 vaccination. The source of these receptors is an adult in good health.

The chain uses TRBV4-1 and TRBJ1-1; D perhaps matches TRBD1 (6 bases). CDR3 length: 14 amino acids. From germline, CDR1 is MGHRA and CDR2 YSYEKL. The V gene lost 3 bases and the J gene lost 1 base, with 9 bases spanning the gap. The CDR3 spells CASSHTQGNTEAFF. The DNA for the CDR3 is TGCGCCAGCAGCCACACACAGGGGAACACTGAAGCTTTCTTT.

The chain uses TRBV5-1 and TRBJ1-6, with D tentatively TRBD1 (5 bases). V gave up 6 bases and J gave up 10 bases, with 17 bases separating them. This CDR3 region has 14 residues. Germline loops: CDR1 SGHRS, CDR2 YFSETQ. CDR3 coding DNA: TGCGCCAGCAACCTGGGGGATCTTCAGTCACCCCTCCACTTT. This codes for CASNLGDLQSPLHF.

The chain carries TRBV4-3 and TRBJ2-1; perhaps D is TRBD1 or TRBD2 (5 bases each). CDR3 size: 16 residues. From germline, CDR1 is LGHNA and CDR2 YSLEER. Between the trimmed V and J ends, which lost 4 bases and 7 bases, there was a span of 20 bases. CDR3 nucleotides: TGCGCCAGCAGCCCGAGTGGGGGACGGGGCTCGAATGAGCAGTTCTTC. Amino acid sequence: CASSPSGGRGSNEQFF.

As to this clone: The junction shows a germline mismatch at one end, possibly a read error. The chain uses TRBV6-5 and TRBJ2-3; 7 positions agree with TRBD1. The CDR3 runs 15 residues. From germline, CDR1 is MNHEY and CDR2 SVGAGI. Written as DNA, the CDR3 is TGTGCCAGCAGTGACTCCGGACAGGTCGCAGATACGCAGTATTTT. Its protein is CASSDSGQVADTQYF.

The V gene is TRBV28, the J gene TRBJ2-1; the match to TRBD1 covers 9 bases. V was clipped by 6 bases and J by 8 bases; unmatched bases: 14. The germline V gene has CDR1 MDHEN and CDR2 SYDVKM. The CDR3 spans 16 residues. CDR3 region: CASSSSGQGLRDEQFF. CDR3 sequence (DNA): TGTGCCAGCAGCTCCTCGGGACAGGGATTAAGGGATGAGCAGTTCTTC.

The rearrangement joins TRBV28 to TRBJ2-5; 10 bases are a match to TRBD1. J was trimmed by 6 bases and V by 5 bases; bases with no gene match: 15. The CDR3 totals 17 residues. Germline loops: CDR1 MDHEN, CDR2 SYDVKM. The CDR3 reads CASSPTRRTGGLKTQYF. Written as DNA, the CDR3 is TGTGCCAGCAGTCCCACCCGACGGACAGGGGGGCTGAAGACCCAGTACTTC.

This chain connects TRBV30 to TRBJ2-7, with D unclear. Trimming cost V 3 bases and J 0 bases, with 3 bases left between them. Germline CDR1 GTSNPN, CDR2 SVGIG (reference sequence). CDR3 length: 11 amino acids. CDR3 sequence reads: CAWRDSYEQYF. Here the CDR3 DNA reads TGTGCCTGGAGGGACTCCTACGAGCAGTACTTC. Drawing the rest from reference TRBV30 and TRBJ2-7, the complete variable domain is SQTIHQWPATLVQPVGSPLSLECTVEGTSNPNLYWYRQAAGRGLQLLFYSVGIGQISSEVPQNLSASRPQDRQFILSSKKLLLSDSGFYLCAWRDSYEQYFGPGTRLTVT.

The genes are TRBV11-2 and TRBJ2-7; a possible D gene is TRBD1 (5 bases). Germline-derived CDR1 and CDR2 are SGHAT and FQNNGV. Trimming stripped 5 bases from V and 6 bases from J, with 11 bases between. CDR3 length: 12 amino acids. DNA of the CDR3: TGTGCCAGCAGCCCACAGGCTGTCGAGCAGTACTTC. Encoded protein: CASSPQAVEQYF.

The CDR3 spells CASSPTRLAGGFTGELFF. In DNA, the CDR3 is TGTGCCAGCAGCCCCACCCGACTCGCGGGAGGCTTCACCGGGGAGCTGTTTTTT. The rearrangement uses TRBV14 and TRBJ2-2; 8 bases are a match to TRBD2. J was trimmed by 4 bases and V by 4 bases; bases with no gene match: 14. The germline V gene has CDR1 SGHDN and CDR2 FVKESK. The CDR3 totals 18 residues.

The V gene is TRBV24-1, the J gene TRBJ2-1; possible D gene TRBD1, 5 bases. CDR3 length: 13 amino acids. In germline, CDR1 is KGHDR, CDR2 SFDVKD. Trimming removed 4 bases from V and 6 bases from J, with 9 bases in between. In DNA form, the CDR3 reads TGTGCCACCAGTGAGGGGCTCCTCAATGAGCAGTTCTTC. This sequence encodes CATSEGLLNEQFF.

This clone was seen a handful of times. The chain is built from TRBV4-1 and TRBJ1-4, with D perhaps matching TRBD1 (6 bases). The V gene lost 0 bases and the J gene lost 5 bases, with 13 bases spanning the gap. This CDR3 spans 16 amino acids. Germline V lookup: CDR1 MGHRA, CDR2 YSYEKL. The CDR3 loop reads CASSQDWGRGNEKLFF. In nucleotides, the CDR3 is TGCGCCAGCAGCCAAGATTGGGGCAGGGGCAATGAAAAACTGTTTTTT.

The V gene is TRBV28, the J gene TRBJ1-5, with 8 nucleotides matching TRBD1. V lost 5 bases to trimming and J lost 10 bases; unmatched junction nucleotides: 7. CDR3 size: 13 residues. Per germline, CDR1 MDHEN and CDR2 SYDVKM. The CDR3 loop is CASSGQGLRPQHF. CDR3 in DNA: TGTGCCAGCAGTGGACAGGGCCTGCGACCCCAGCATTTT. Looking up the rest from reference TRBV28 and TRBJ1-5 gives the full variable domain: DVKVTQSSRYLVKRTGEKVFLECVQDMDHENMFWYRQDPGLGLRLIYFSYDVKMKEKGDIPEGYSVSREKKERFSLILESASTNQTSMYLCASSGQGLRPQHFGDGTRLSIL.

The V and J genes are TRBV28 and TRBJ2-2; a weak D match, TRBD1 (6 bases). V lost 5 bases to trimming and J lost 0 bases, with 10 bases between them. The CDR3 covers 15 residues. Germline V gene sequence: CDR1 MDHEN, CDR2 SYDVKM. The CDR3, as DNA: TGTGCCAGCAGTGGGGCAGGGGCGAACACCGGGGAGCTGTTTTTT. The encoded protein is CASSGAGANTGELFF.

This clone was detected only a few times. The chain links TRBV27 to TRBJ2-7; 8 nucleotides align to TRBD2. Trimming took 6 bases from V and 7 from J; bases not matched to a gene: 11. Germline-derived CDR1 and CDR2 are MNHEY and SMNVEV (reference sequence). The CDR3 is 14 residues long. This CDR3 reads CASSPGLGLREQYF. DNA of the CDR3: TGTGCCAGCAGCCCGGGACTAGGGTTACGGGAGCAGTACTTC.

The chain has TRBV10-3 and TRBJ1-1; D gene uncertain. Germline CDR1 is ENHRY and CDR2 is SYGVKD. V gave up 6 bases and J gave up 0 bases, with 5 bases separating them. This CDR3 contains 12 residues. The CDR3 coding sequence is TGTGCCATCAGCGCCGTGAACACTGAAGCTTTCTTT. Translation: CAISAVNTEAFF.

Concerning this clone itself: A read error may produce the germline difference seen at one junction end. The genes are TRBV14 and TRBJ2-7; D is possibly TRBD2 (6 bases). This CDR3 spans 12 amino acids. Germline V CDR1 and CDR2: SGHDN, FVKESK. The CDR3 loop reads CASRNSGAQLNF. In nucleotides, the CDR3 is TGTGCCAGCAGAAATAGCGGAGCCCAACTAAACTTC.

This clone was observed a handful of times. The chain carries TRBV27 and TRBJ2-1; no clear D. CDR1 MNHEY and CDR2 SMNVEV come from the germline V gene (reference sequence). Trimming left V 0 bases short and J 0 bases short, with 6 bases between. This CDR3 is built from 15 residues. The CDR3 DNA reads TGTGCCAGCAGTTTATCAGTGACCTCCTACAATGAGCAGTTCTTC. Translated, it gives CASSLSVTSYNEQFF.

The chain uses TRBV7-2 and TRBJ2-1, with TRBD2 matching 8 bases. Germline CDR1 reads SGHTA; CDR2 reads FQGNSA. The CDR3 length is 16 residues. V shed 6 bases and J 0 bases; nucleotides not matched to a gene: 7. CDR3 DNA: TGTGCCAGCAGGTATAGCGGGACCGTCTCCTACAATGAGCAGTTCTTC. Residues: CASRYSGTVSYNEQFF.

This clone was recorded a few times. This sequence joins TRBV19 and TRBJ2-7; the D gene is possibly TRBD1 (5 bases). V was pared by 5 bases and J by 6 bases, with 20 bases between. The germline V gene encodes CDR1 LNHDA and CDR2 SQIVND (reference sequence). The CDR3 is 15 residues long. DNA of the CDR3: TGTGCCAGTAGTTTTCAAGGGGTTGGGCCGAGCGAGCAGTACTTC. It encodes CASSFQGVGPSEQYF.

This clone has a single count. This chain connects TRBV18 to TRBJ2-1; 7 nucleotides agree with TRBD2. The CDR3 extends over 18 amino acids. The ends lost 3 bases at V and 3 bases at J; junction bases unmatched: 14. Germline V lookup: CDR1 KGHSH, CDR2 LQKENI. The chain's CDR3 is CASSPPKGAGLNYNEQFF. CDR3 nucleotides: TGTGCCAGCTCACCGCCGAAGGGAGCGGGGTTGAACTACAATGAGCAGTTCTTC.

The CDR3 DNA sequence: TGTGCCAGCAGCCCTATTATGAACACTGAAGCTTTCTTT. Its protein product is CASSPIMNTEAFF. This chain links TRBV7-8 with TRBJ1-1; D is uncertain. Germline CDR1 reads SGHVS; CDR2 reads FQNEAQ. This CDR3 has 13 residues. With 5 bases removed from V and 0 bases from J, the gap between germline ends came to 7 bases.

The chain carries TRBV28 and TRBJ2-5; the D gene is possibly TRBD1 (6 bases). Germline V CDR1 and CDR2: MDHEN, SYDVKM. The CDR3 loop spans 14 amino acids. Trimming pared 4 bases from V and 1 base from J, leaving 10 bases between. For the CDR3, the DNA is TGTGCCAGCAGTTCACGGGACACCCAAGAGACCCAGTACTTC. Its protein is CASSSRDTQETQYF.

CDR3 DNA: TGTGCCAGCAGCCGGTTCCAGGGGACGGGCGAGCAGTACTTC. This sequence encodes CASSRFQGTGEQYF. The chain links TRBV5-4 to TRBJ2-7, with D maybe TRBD1 (6 bases). Germline V lookup: CDR1 SGHNT, CDR2 YYREEE (reference sequence). This CDR3 is built from 14 residues. V was clipped by 4 bases and J by 6 bases, with 17 bases between them.

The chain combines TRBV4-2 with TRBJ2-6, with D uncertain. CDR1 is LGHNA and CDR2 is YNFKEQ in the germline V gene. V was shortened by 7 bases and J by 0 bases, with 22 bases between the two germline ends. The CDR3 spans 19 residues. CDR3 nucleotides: TGTGCCAGCATGCCAAGGGTGGCAAACACGGGCTCTGGGGCCAACGTCCTGACTTTC. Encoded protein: CASMPRVANTGSGANVLTF.